The clone carrying this T cell receptor (beta chain) has only a few counts. Its antigen is as yet unknown. V lost 0 bases and J 1 base, leaving 11 bases between the germline ends. Germline V CDR1 and CDR2: SGHNT, YYREEE (reference sequence). The CDR3 loop spans 16 amino acids. The sample belongs to a study of cytomegalovirus exposure and HLA in healthy donors. Study context: There were 90 million to 130 million unique TCR beta sequences, drawn from approximately 180 million T cells, in an earlier analysis. General study findings and limits: Sequencing depth across donors, presence/absence analyses assumed, was roughly uniform.

With 60 Vbeta and 13 Jbeta primers, the PCR was carried out. TCRdb keeps only in-frame clones here, not all; method: immunoSEQ multiplex PCR. The sample records 95,000 to 150,000 clones, roughly 80% being singletons. The V call is TRBV5-4, the J call TRBJ1-5; possibly TRBD1 for D (6 bases). Sequencing input: PBMCs. This sequence was found in a man aged 60-69 years in good health and CMV-seropositive. The CDR3 DNA reads TGTGCCAGCAGCTTGGCCGCAGACAGGAGCAATCAGCCCCAGCATTTT. It codes for CASSLAADRSNQPQHF.